These T cell receptor beta chains were read from a single sample in a study of T cell repertoires in cytomegalovirus infection. TCRdb re-called the reads with MiXCR, one entry per CDR3 protein. The sample holds 75,000 to 100,000 distinct CDR3 sequences; approximately 45% are singletons and the top ten take roughly 93%. Their antigens are not known. The sequences come from CD8+ T cells from cultured PBMCs, collected from culture after CMV antigen stimulation. The receptors shown here come from a human donor in good health (CMV status not recorded). Some clones in this sample may be carry-over from other donors' samples. CDR3s include the opening cysteine and the closing phenylalanine or tryptophan. D genes are given only for firm matches. Clone size appears in some rows only: once, few, many, or a class for an expanded clone.

few,TRBD1,TRBJ1-2,TRBV6-6,TGTGCCAGCAGCCTCAGGGGGGAAGGCTATGGCTACACCTTC,CASSLRGEGYGYTF
.,.,TRBJ2-7,TRBV6-1,TGTGCCAGCAATAGACAATCGATCTCCTACGAGCAGTACTTC,CASNRQSISYEQYF
.,.,TRBJ1-3,TRBV20-1,TGCAGTGCTAGGGCTCTGAGCTCTGGAAACACCATATATTTT,CSARALSSGNTIYF
.,TRBD2,TRBJ2-1,TRBV24-1,TGTGCCACCAGTGACTCCCCTAGCGGGGGACCGGATGAGCAGTTCTTC,CATSDSPSGGPDEQFF
once,.,TRBJ1-1,TRBV27,TGTGCCAGCAGTCAGCCGGGGCTGAACACTGAAGCTTTCTTT,CASSQPGLNTEAFF
.,TRBD1,TRBJ1-1,TRBV5-1,TGCGCCAGCAGCGGGGGAGGGGGCGACACTGAAGCTTTCTTT,CASSGGGGDTEAFF
once,TRBD2,TRBJ2-7,TRBV5-6,TGTGCCAGCAGCTTGGGTAGCGGGAGTGAGCAGTACTTC,CASSLGSGSEQYF
.,.,TRBJ1-4,TRBV6-1,TGTGCCAGCAGTGAGACAGGTCCTAATGAAAAACTGTTTTTT,CASSETGPNEKLFF
.,TRBD1,TRBJ2-1,TRBV7-3,TGTGCCAGCAGCTCTGGGACAGCCCTCGATGAGCAGTTCTTC,CASSSGTALDEQFF
once,.,TRBJ2-7,TRBV7-8,TGTGCTAGCAGCTTAGACAGATCCTACGAGCAGTACTTC,CASSLDRSYEQYF
few,.,TRBJ1-2,TRBV12-3/TRBV12-4,TGTGCCAGCAGTTTAGTCTACCCCTATGGCTACACCTTC,CASSLVYPYGYTF
many,.,TRBJ2-1,TRBV27,TGTGCCAGCAGTTTATCAAACCCTACCTACAATGAGCAGTTCTTC,CASSLSNPTYNEQFF
few,.,TRBJ2-1,TRBV5-6,TGTGCCAGCAGCTTGGCCTCAGAGACATACAATGAGCAGTTCTTC,CASSLASETYNEQFF
.,TRBD1,TRBJ2-6,TRBV4-1,TGCGCCAGCAGCCGAGTAACAGGGGCCCTCCTTATCCCTACTGGGGCCAACGTCCTGACTTTC,CASSRVTGALLIPTGANVLTF
.,.,TRBJ2-1,TRBV2,TGTGCCAGCATGGGGACATTTAGAACCTACAATGAGCAGTTCTTC,CASMGTFRTYNEQFF
.,.,TRBJ1-1,TRBV7-2,TGTGCCAGCAGCGTGTATGGGGTTCGGGAAAAAGCTTTCTTT,CASSVYGVREKAFF
few,TRBD1,TRBJ2-5,TRBV7-2,TGTGCCAGCAGCTTTGACGGGACAGGGCTAGAGAAGTACTTC,CASSFDGTGLEKYF
few,.,TRBJ2-1,TRBV2,TGTGCCAGCAGAGGAGGGTACAATGAGCAGTTCTTC,CASRGGYNEQFF
.,TRBD2,TRBJ2-1,TRBV12-3/TRBV12-4,TGTGCCAGCACCTTACTAGCGGGGGATCTCCACAATGAGCAGTTCTTC,CASTLLAGDLHNEQFF
.,.,TRBJ2-7,TRBV4-1,TGCGCCAGCAGCCCGGCCTCACGAAACGAGCAGTACTTC,CASSPASRNEQYF
.,.,TRBJ2-3,TRBV4-1,TGCGCCAGCAGCCAAGATCTCGGTAGGGCCACAGATACGCAGTATTTT,CASSQDLGRATDTQYF
.,.,TRBJ2-1,TRBV5-1,TGCGCCAGCAGCGATCAGGGCAATGAGCAGTTCTTC,CASSDQGNEQFF
.,TRBD1,TRBJ2-5,TRBV14,TGTGCCAGCAGCCAAGGGGTAGCGACAGGGGAGACCCAGTACTTC,CASSQGVATGETQYF
.,.,TRBJ2-6,TRBV11-2,TGTGCCAGCAGCTTTACCAGGGAGAGCTCTGGGGCCAACGTCCTGACTTTC,CASSFTRESSGANVLTF
.,TRBD1,TRBJ1-6,TRBV11-2,TGTGCCAGCAGCCCTAAGACAGGGTATAGGTTAAATTCACCCCTCCACTTT,CASSPKTGYRLNSPLHF
.,.,TRBJ1-6,TRBV5-6,TGTGCCAGCAGTTTCGGGACCGGTTCACCCCTCCACTTT,CASSFGTGSPLHF
.,TRBD1,TRBJ2-5,TRBV19,TGTGCCAGTAACGGGGACAGAGAGGGGGAAGAGACCCAGTACTTC,CASNGDREGEETQYF
.,TRBD2,TRBJ2-1,TRBV6-5,TGTGCCAGCAGTCCCGGGACTAGCGGGAGAGGCCCCTACAATGAGCAGTTCTTC,CASSPGTSGRGPYNEQFF
.,TRBD1,TRBJ2-2,TRBV4-1,TGCGCCAGCAGCCAGGGACAGGGAGCCGGGGAGCTGTTTTTT,CASSQGQGAGELFF
.,.,TRBJ2-5,TRBV4-2,TGTGCCAGCAGCCAAGAAGAGCGCAGCAAGGAGACCCAGTACTTC,CASSQEERSKETQYF
many,.,TRBJ1-3,TRBV28,TGTGCCAGCACTAGACAAAGGGAAAACACCATATATTTT,CASTRQRENTIYF
.,TRBD1,TRBJ1-4,TRBV28,TGTGCCAGCAGTTACCTCCCGACAGGGGTACCTAATGAAAAACTGTTTTTT,CASSYLPTGVPNEKLFF
.,TRBD1,TRBJ2-2,TRBV14,TGTGCCAGCAGCCCACCCCGACAGGGACCCGGGGAGCTGTTTTTT,CASSPPRQGPGELFF
.,.,TRBJ2-5,TRBV19,TGTGCCAGTAGTATAGGGGGACCGTTCCAAGAGACCCAGTACTTC,CASSIGGPFQETQYF
.,.,TRBJ1-5,TRBV6-1,TGTGCCAGCAGTGACCGTGAGGGACTGGGCAATCAGCCCCAGCATTTT,CASSDREGLGNQPQHF
.,.,TRBJ1-2,TRBV28,TGTGCCAGCAGTTCATCCTCCGGTGGGACGTGGAGGGACTATGGCTACACCTTC,CASSSSSGGTWRDYGYTF
.,TRBD1,TRBJ1-2,TRBV11-2,TGTGCCAGCAGCTTAGGGGCCCCGGGACAGGGTGAGCTCTATGGCTACACCTTC,CASSLGAPGQGELYGYTF
.,.,TRBJ1-4,TRBV7-3,TGTGCCAGCAGCTTAGGGACACGAGAAGGAAAACTGTTTTTT,CASSLGTREGKLFF
.,TRBD1,TRBJ1-1,TRBV4-1,TGCGCCAGCAGCCAAGAACAATCGATTATCGGGACAGGGAGGAACACTGAAGCTTTCTTT,CASSQEQSIIGTGRNTEAFF
many,.,TRBJ2-3,TRBV7-2,TGTGCCAGCAGCTTACCCGGAACTAGCACAGATACGCAGTATTTT,CASSLPGTSTDTQYF
few,TRBD1,TRBJ2-1,TRBV7-8,TGTGCCAGCAGCTTAGCCAGGGGGCTGAATGAGCAGTTCTTC,CASSLARGLNEQFF
few,TRBD1,TRBJ2-7,TRBV7-8,TGTGCCAGCAGCTCCGGGACAGGGGGCTACTACGAGCAGTACTTC,CASSSGTGGYYEQYF
.,.,TRBJ2-5,TRBV18,TGTGCCAGCTCACCAATGACACCAGAGAAGGAGACCCAGTACTTC,CASSPMTPEKETQYF
.,.,TRBJ2-7,TRBV5-6,TGTGCCAGCAGCTGGGGGGATGGCGAGCAGTACTTC,CASSWGDGEQYF
few,.,TRBJ2-3,TRBV7-3,TGTGCCAGCAGCTTATATTCGGGAGAGACAGATACGCAGTATTTT,CASSLYSGETDTQYF
.,.,TRBJ1-2,TRBV30,TGTGCCTGGAAGACGGGTACTAACTATGGCTACACCTTC,CAWKTGTNYGYTF
once,.,TRBJ2-1,TRBV30,TGTGCCTGGAGTGTAGGGACCAGCTCCAATGAGCAGTTCTTC,CAWSVGTSSNEQFF
.,TRBD1,TRBJ1-5,TRBV7-9,TGTGCCAGCAGGAGACAGGGGGCAGATCAGCCCCAGCATTTT,CASRRQGADQPQHF
.,.,TRBJ2-6,TRBV20-1,TGCAGTGCTACAGAAGGAAAGGCCGGCTCTGGGGCCAACGTCCTGACTTTC,CSATEGKAGSGANVLTF
few,.,TRBJ2-1,TRBV7-8,TGTGCCAGCAGCGTCGAAGGGTCCTACAATGAGCAGTTCTTC,CASSVEGSYNEQFF
.,.,TRBJ2-3,TRBV20-1,TGCAGTGTCCACCTCGGTCCCAGCACAGATACGCAGTATTTT,CSVHLGPSTDTQYF
.,TRBD1,TRBJ1-5,TRBV7-6,TGTGCCAGCAGCGCTGGGACAGGGGGTGTTCAGCCCCAGCATTTT,CASSAGTGGVQPQHF
many,TRBD2,TRBJ2-1,TRBV7-8,TGTGCCAGCAGCTTAGTGGTCGGCGGGAGGAGGTACAATGAGCAGTTCTTC,CASSLVVGGRRYNEQFF
few,.,TRBJ1-3,TRBV7-9,TGTGCCAGCAGCCCTGTTGGAAACACCATATATTTT,CASSPVGNTIYF
.,TRBD1,TRBJ1-1,TRBV7-6,TGTGCCAGCAGCTCGCGACAGGGAATGAACACTGAAGCTTTCTTT,CASSSRQGMNTEAFF
many,.,TRBJ2-5,TRBV7-2,TGTGCCAGCAGCTTAGGGGATCTTCTTTTTAGCGGACAAGAGACCCAGTACTTC,CASSLGDLLFSGQETQYF
many,.,TRBJ2-5,TRBV7-2,TGTGCCAGCAGCTTAACGGTGGGGTCGGCGGGCCAAGAGACCCAGTACTTC,CASSLTVGSAGQETQYF
.,.,TRBJ2-3,TRBV28,TGTGCCAGCAGTTTAATGGACGGGAGTAGTGTAGATACGCAGTATTTT,CASSLMDGSSVDTQYF
.,TRBD1,TRBJ1-2,TRBV6-5,TGTGCCAGCAGGGACAGGGGGTTTGACTATGGCTACACCTTC,CASRDRGFDYGYTF
.,.,TRBJ1-5,TRBV7-3,TGTGCCAGCAGCTTAAACAGTCATCAGCCCCAGCATTTT,CASSLNSHQPQHF